This T cell receptor beta chain was recorded in a study of a mutant IDH1 vaccine in newly diagnosed glioma. Overall study: Most patients had radiochemotherapy with temozolomide before enrollment; others had one alone.

With regard to this clone: Its antigen is unidentified.

Looked up from germline, CDR1 is SGHRS and CDR2 is YFSETQ. Trimming removed 4 bases from V and 4 bases from J, with 14 bases in between. This CDR3 has 14 amino acids. Study observations and caveats: Detectable vaccine-induced immune responses arose in more than 85% of patients.

Clones were read by immunoSEQ multiplex PCR, and TCRdb kept only the in-frame ones, dropping some. The data contain 60,000 to 75,000 clones, more than 65% of them singletons. The time point here: baseline, week 1 (first vaccination visit). The treatment was: pre-vaccination baseline after standard-of-care therapy. The material sequenced was PBMCs, taken from a glioma patient treated with radiotherapy, temozolomide or both. The V call is TRBV5-1, the J call TRBJ1-1; no clear D gene. The sequence came from a man aged 45-65 years with glioma. CDR3 sequence reads: CASSTADGFTEAFF. DNA for the CDR3: TGCGCCAGCAGCACCGCGGACGGGTTCACTGAAGCTTTCTTT.